What follows is one TCR beta chain and its context. Its cognate antigen is unknown. Germline CDR1 and CDR2: SGHKS and YYEKEE (reference sequence). The CDR3 has 15 amino acids. V dropped 4 bases and J dropped 0 bases, with 11 bases sitting between them. This record belongs to a study of vaccination effects on CD4 cells after COVID-19. Study-wide context: Participants received two doses of either the BNT162b2 or mRNA-1273 vaccine. General observations from the study: Clones of infection and vaccine origin contracted markedly late after vaccination.

Before any sequencing was done, the ViraFEST assay used viral peptide pools to expand antigen-specific CD4+ T cells. Cells that had been cultured for ten to eleven days were the source of isolated CD4+ T cells. All vaccine recipients tested negative for nucleocapsid antibodies and had never contracted SARS-CoV-2 infection. For each well, roughly 2 million PBMC were cultured with about 9.4 IU/ml IL-2 and approximately 10 ug/ml peptides. Half-medium replacement with IL-2 medium occurred on days 3 and 7. Produced via immunoSEQ multiplex PCR; TCRdb's table is partial and in-frame only. The sample lists nearly 35,000 clones; around four fifths were seen once.

This specimen consisted of CD4+ T cells from PBMCs cultured with HCoV-OC43 spike peptides, obtained before COVID-19 vaccination. The subset is: HCoV-OC43 spike overlapping peptide pool stimulation. The rearrangement uses TRBV5-5 and TRBJ2-1; D gene ambiguous. This TCR was recovered from a human donor who received a COVID-19 vaccine. In nucleotides, the CDR3 is TGTGCCAGCAGCCCAAGGGTTCTCTCCTACAATGAGCAGTTCTTC. Translated: CASSPRVLSYNEQFF.